This TCR beta chain appears in the sequencing data of a study of identical twins. The CDR3 has 14 amino acids. V gave up 6 bases and J gave up 6 bases; unmatched junction bases: 10. The germline V gene has CDR1 DFQATT and CDR2 SNEGSKA (reference sequence). Via MiXCR, TCRdb re-called the 5' RACE reads, giving one row per CDR3 protein. The table records 700,000 or so distinct CDR3 sequences, 21% of them present only once. The same data also went into a second study, on T cells expressing NK-cell markers. In that study: The eight sequenced donors comprised seven who were HCMV-seropositive and one who was seronegative. In a group of several donors, dominant NKG2C+ clonotypes represented 1.0-7.0% of CD8+ T cells.

Sample: PBMCs. V gene TRBV20-1 combines with J gene TRBJ2-2; 7 nucleotides agree with TRBD2. This receptor was obtained from a woman aged 18-30 years in good health. CDR3 sequence reads: CSARQRDGSGELFF. CDR3 coding DNA: TGCAGTGCCCGTCAGCGGGATGGGTCCGGGGAGCTGTTTTTT.